The 8 T cell receptor beta chains below were found in one sample sequenced in a study of cytomegalovirus exposure and HLA in healthy donors. The repertoire was sequenced with immunoSEQ multiplex PCR; TCRdb's copy has only in-frame clones and lacks some. This sample has roughly 86,000 clones, with roughly 95% found just once. Sequenced: PBMCs. The origin of the receptors is a young man in good health and CMV-seropositive.

The J gene is TRBJ1-2, the V gene TRBV11-2, with D maybe TRBD1 (6 bases). The V and J ends lost 6 bases and 8 bases respectively, with 19 bases between them. The CDR3 contains 14 residues. Germline CDR1 is SGHAT and CDR2 is FQNNGV. The CDR3 DNA sequence: TGTGCCAGCAGTCTCTCGAGGGGGACGAGGGGCTACACCTTC. This codes for CASSLSRGTRGYTF.

V and J are TRBV28 and TRBJ1-2, with 11 bases lining up with TRBD1. The ends lost 6 bases at V and 3 bases at J; junction bases unmatched: 6. This CDR3 has 15 amino acids. Germline CDR1 reads MDHEN; CDR2 reads SYDVKM. The CDR3 is CASRGTGGGDYGYTF. The CDR3 DNA is TGTGCCAGCAGGGGGACAGGGGGAGGGGACTATGGCTACACCTTC.

About this clone itself: In the same sample, other DNA sequences code for this CDR3. In DNA form, the CDR3 reads TGTGCCAGCAGCCCGGCAGGGAACACTGAAGCTTTCTTT. Translated, it gives CASSPAGNTEAFF. The chain recombines TRBV11-2 with TRBJ1-1; D remains ambiguous. Germline CDR1 SGHAT, CDR2 FQNNGV. The CDR3 is 13 residues long. V lost 5 bases and J 1 base, leaving 8 bases between the germline ends.

The chain uses TRBV5-1 and TRBJ1-2, with no clear D. In germline, CDR1 is SGHRS, CDR2 YFSETQ. With 0 bases removed from V and 0 bases from J, the gap between germline ends came to 9 bases. The CDR3 is made up of 15 amino acids. The DNA for the CDR3 is TGCGCCAGCAGCTTGGACAGATACACTAACTATGGCTACACCTTC. Encoded protein: CASSLDRYTNYGYTF.

The chain is built from TRBV10-1 and TRBJ2-3; 7 nucleotides line up with TRBD1. This CDR3 has 14 residues. V shed 6 bases, J shed 1 base, and the junction held 4 bases outside the gene matches. Germline CDR1 is WNHNN and CDR2 is SYGVQD (reference sequence). CDR3 amino acids: CASSRDSRTDTQYF. In nucleotides, the CDR3 is TGCGCCAGCAGCCGGGACAGCCGCACAGATACGCAGTATTTT.

The gene calls are TRBV30 and TRBJ2-7; 10 positions agree with TRBD2. Trimming removed 2 bases from V and 2 bases from J; junction bases left unmatched: 3. This CDR3 contains 14 residues. CDR1 and CDR2 from the germline V gene are GTSNPN and SVGIG (reference sequence). This CDR3 reads CAWSRTSGTYEQYF. DNA of the CDR3: TGTGCCTGGAGTCGGACTAGCGGCACCTACGAGCAGTACTTC.

CDR3 nucleotide sequence: TGTGCCAGCAGCTTACGATTGCTAGCGGGAGGAAAGGGCAATGAGCAGTTCTTC. It translates to CASSLRLLAGGKGNEQFF. The chain couples TRBV11-2 to TRBJ2-1; 11 bases agree with TRBD2. Trimming cost V 2 bases and J 6 bases; bases outside gene matches: 12. The CDR3 has 18 amino acids. Germline CDR1 is SGHAT and CDR2 is FQNNGV.

The rearrangement joins TRBV15 to TRBJ2-7; 9 bases are shared with TRBD1. Germline values: CDR1 LNHNV, CDR2 YYDKDF (reference sequence). J was trimmed by 6 bases and V by 5 bases; bases with no gene match: 5. The CDR3 extends over 13 amino acids. The CDR3 sequence is CATSQDRGPEQYF. CDR3 bases: TGTGCCACCAGCCAGGACAGGGGACCCGAGCAGTACTTC.